Below, 26 T cell receptor beta chains from the same sample are listed, as sequenced in a study of T cell responses to AZD1222 COVID-19 vaccine. Sequencing was performed with immunoSEQ multiplex PCR; in TCRdb, only in-frame clones are kept and a portion is missing. The table lists some 71,000 clones, around 83% of them singletons. The sample was peripheral blood, taken on day 0 of AZD1222 vaccination. The receptors here all came from an adult in good health.

The gene calls are TRBV27 and TRBJ2-7; 10 bases fit TRBD2. There are 16 residues in the CDR3. The germline CDR1 and CDR2 sequences are MNHEY and SMNVEV (reference sequence). Trimming took 4 bases from V and 1 from J; bases not matched to a gene: 7. This CDR3 is CASSSISGGLSYEQYF. The CDR3 coding sequence is TGTGCCAGCAGTTCAATTAGCGGGGGGCTTTCCTACGAGCAGTACTTC.

V gene TRBV3-1 (or the pseudogene TRBV3-2) combines with J gene TRBJ1-2; no clear D. The germline V and J ends were trimmed by 4 bases and 2 bases, with 11 bases remaining between them. Germline loops: CDR1 LGHDT, CDR2 YNNKEL (reference sequence). The CDR3 runs 14 residues. DNA of the CDR3: TGTGCCAGCAGCCGGGATCTCTCAAACTATGGCTACACCTTC. Its translation: CASSRDLSNYGYTF.

The table lists this clone with a few counts. V and J are TRBV4-3 and TRBJ1-3; D remains unclear. The CDR3 has 15 amino acids. V lost 1 base, J lost 4 bases, and 11 bases lay in between. CDR1 is LGHNA, CDR2 YSLEER, per germline. CDR3 amino acids: CASSQGFGGGNTIYF. The CDR3 coding sequence is TGCGCCAGCAGCCAAGGGTTCGGCGGAGGAAACACCATATATTTT.

This clone was seen only once. The rearrangement joins TRBV13 to TRBJ1-2, with D possibly TRBD1 on 5 matching bases. Trimming stripped 2 bases from V and 7 bases from J, with 17 bases between. The CDR3 loop spans 15 amino acids. Germline V lookup: CDR1 PRHDT, CDR2 FYEKMQ (reference sequence). The CDR3 nucleotides read TGTGCCAGCAGCTTAATCAGGGATTCGGGAGGTGGCTACACCTTC. Its protein is CASSLIRDSGGGYTF.

J is TRBJ1-3 and V is TRBV25-1; D call uncertain. Trimming removed 8 bases at V and 2 bases at J, with 10 bases between. CDR3 length: 13 residues. CDR1 MGHDK and CDR2 SYGVNS come from the germline V gene. For the CDR3, the DNA is TGTGCCAGCTCGAGGGCGGCTGGAAACACCATATATTTT. It codes for CASSRAAGNTIYF.

The DNA of the CDR3 is TGTGCCAGCAGCGTAGCCCCCTCTAGCGGGGGGGCCGGTGAGCAGTTCTTC. Its protein product is CASSVAPSSGGAGEQFF. This rearrangement joins TRBV9 to TRBJ2-1; 12 nucleotides agree with TRBD2. V lost 0 bases and J lost 9; bases outside the gene matches: 10. CDR1 and CDR2 from the germline V gene are SGDLS and YYNGEE. The CDR3 spans 17 residues.

This clone was detected once. The V call is TRBV6-2 or TRBV6-3, the J call TRBJ2-7; 8 nucleotides line up with TRBD2. In germline, CDR1 is MNHEY, CDR2 SVGEGT. With V trimmed by 0 bases and J by 0 bases, 10 bases remained unmatched. This CDR3 is 18 amino acids long. As DNA, the CDR3 is TGTGCCAGCAGTTACTCCCCCGAGGAGCGGGGGTCCTCCTACGAGCAGTACTTC. Amino acid sequence: CASSYSPEERGSSYEQYF.

The V and J genes are TRBV7-3 and TRBJ2-3, with a tentative D call TRBD2 (6 bases). Deletions cut 1 base from V and 10 bases from J, with 18 bases between. CDR1 is SGHTA, CDR2 FQGTGA, per germline. The length of the CDR3 is 15 residues. The CDR3 DNA reads TGTGCCAGCAGCTTAATGGCGGGACTTCCGGACGCGCAGTATTTT. Translation gives CASSLMAGLPDAQYF.

The V and J genes are TRBV2 and TRBJ2-1; D unresolved. Trimming cost V 5 bases and J 12 bases, with 14 bases left between them. In germline, CDR1 is SNHLY, CDR2 FYNNEI. CDR3 length equals 12 residues. The CDR3 loop reads CASSWVPDMQFF. In nucleotides, the CDR3 is TGTGCCAGCAGTTGGGTCCCCGACATGCAGTTCTTC.

The V and J genes are TRBV18 and TRBJ2-7, with 7 bases fitting TRBD1. This CDR3 comprises 13 residues. V shed 3 bases and J 3 bases; nucleotides not matched to a gene: 2. CDR1 and CDR2 (germline): KGHSH, LQKENI. The CDR3 DNA is TGTGCCAGCTCACCGGGACAGAACTACGAGCAGTACTTC. Amino acid sequence: CASSPGQNYEQYF.

The chain couples TRBV7-9 to TRBJ2-2; D gene uncertain. Germline values: CDR1 SEHNR, CDR2 FQNEAQ (reference sequence). Deletions cut 5 bases from V and 1 base from J, with 17 bases between. The CDR3 is 17 residues long. The CDR3 here is CASSPRRSDLNTGELFF. For the CDR3, the DNA is TGTGCCAGCAGCCCTCGTCGAAGTGACCTGAACACCGGGGAGCTGTTTTTT. The entire variable domain, with the rest obtained from reference TRBV7-9 and TRBJ2-2, is as follows: DTGVSQNPRHKITKRGQNVTFRCDPISEHNRLYWYRQTLGQGPEFLTYFQNEAQLEKSRLLSDRFSAERPKGSFSTLEIQRTEQGDSAMYLCASSPRRSDLNTGELFFGEGSRLTVL.

The chain recombines TRBV29-1 with TRBJ1-5; 11 nucleotides line up with TRBD1. The V gene's germline CDR1 is SQVTM and CDR2 ANQGSEA. Trimming at V came to 5 bases and at J to 3 bases, leaving 3 bases not matched to a gene. This CDR3 is built from 14 residues. CDR3 DNA: TGCAGCGTTTGGACAGGGGGCAACAATCAGCCCCAGCATTTT. The encoded protein is CSVWTGGNNQPQHF.

V gene TRBV5-1 combines with J gene TRBJ2-7, with D unclear. The CDR3 runs 16 residues. CDR1 and CDR2 (germline): SGHRS, YFSETQ. The V and J ends lost 4 bases and 2 bases respectively, with 19 bases between them. Written as DNA, the CDR3 is TGCGCCAGCAGCCACTTGAATGGTCCAGCTGCCTACGAGCAGTACTTC. Residues: CASSHLNGPAAYEQYF.

V gene TRBV21-1 combines with J gene TRBJ1-6. TRBV21-1 is a pseudogene. This CDR3 spans 15 amino acids. CDR3 residues: CASTKEKDGYSPLHF. Written as DNA, the CDR3 is TGTGCCAGCACAAAGGAAAAAGACGGGTATTCACCCCTCCACTTT.

V usage is TRBV5-6 and J usage is TRBJ2-1, with a weak D call TRBD1 (7 bases). Looked up from germline, CDR1 is SGHDT and CDR2 is YYEEEE. This CDR3 contains 17 residues. V was cut by 3 bases and J by 8 bases, with 24 bases left in between. CDR3: CASSSQGDSLPVDEQFF. For the CDR3, the DNA is TGTGCCAGCAGCTCTCAGGGGGACTCCCTCCCCGTGGATGAGCAGTTCTTC.

The chain carries TRBV4-1 and TRBJ1-1; tentatively, D is TRBD1 (6 bases). The V end was cut by 3 bases, the J end by 3 bases, with 14 bases between. The CDR3 has 15 amino acids. Germline V gene data show CDR1 as MGHRA and CDR2 as YSYEKL. CDR3 sequence: CASSHWGLGYTEAFF. CDR3 in DNA: TGCGCCAGCAGCCATTGGGGGCTTGGTTACACTGAAGCTTTCTTT.

The rearrangement joins TRBV24-1 to TRBJ1-2, with 7 bases matching TRBD1. The V gene end was trimmed by 3 bases and the J gene end by 8 bases; junction bases not matched to a gene: 8. The CDR3 covers 14 residues. Germline assignment: CDR1 KGHDR and CDR2 SFDVKD. The CDR3 bases are TGTGCCACCAGTGATCTGGCAGGGGGTGGAGGCTACACCTTC. As protein: CATSDLAGGGGYTF.

The chain couples TRBV4-1 to TRBJ2-7, with D tentatively TRBD1 (6 bases). CDR1 is MGHRA, CDR2 YSYEKL, per germline. This CDR3 has 12 amino acids. V was cut by 5 bases and J by 6 bases, with 11 bases left in between. The DNA for the CDR3 is TGCGCCAGCAGCTTCGACAGGACCGAGCAGTACTTC. Amino acid sequence: CASSFDRTEQYF.

The chain recombines TRBV7-3 with TRBJ2-6; the match to TRBD2 covers 10 bases. Germline-derived CDR1 and CDR2 are SGHTA and FQGTGA. This CDR3 contains 18 residues. V was pared by 1 base and J by 0 bases, with 3 bases of the junction left unmatched. For the CDR3, the DNA is TGTGCCAGCAGCTTAAAGGCTAGCGGGAGCTCTGGGGCCAACGTCCTGACTTTC. Translation gives CASSLKASGSSGANVLTF. The complete variable domain, with remaining parts taken from reference TRBV7-3 and TRBJ2-6, reads GAGVSQTPSNKVTEKGKYVELRCDPISGHTALYWYRQSLGQGPEFLIYFQGTGAADDSGLPNDRFFAVRPEGSVSTLKIQRTERGDSAVYLCASSLKASGSSGANVLTFGAGSRLTVL.

CDR3 residues: CASSSRQSGSYNEQFF. The DNA of the CDR3 is TGTGCCAGCAGCTCCCGTCAGTCGGGATCCTACAATGAGCAGTTCTTC. V and J are TRBV11-3 and TRBJ2-7, with D maybe TRBD2 (5 bases). TRBJ2-1 matches the DNA end more closely, so the J call is doubtful. Germline-derived CDR1 and CDR2 are SGHNT and YENEEA. This CDR3 comprises 16 residues.

This chain uses TRBV19 with TRBJ1-2; D uncertain. The V gene's germline CDR1 is LNHDA and CDR2 SQIVND (reference sequence). V dropped 6 bases and J dropped 1 base, with 12 bases sitting between them. The CDR3 sequence is 14 residues long. The CDR3 region is CASRPWKINYGYTF. In DNA, the CDR3 is TGTGCCAGTAGACCGTGGAAGATTAACTATGGCTACACCTTC.

The CDR3 DNA follows: TGTGCCAGCAGCCTACAGGGGGTCGGGTACGAGCAGTACTTC. Its translation is CASSLQGVGYEQYF. This rearrangement joins TRBV7-6 to TRBJ2-7, with 8 bases aligning to TRBD1. The J segment lost 4 bases and the V segment lost 5 bases, leaving 7 bases of the junction unmatched. In germline, CDR1 is SGHVS, CDR2 FNYEAQ. CDR3 size: 14 residues. Filled out from reference TRBV7-6 and TRBJ2-7, the complete variable domain reads GAGVSQSPRYKVTKRGQDVALRCDPISGHVSLYWYRQALGQGPEFLTYFNYEAQQDKSGLPNDRFSAERPEGSISTLTIQRTEQRDSAMYRCASSLQGVGYEQYFGPGTRLTVT.

J is TRBJ2-2 and V is TRBV4-3; D might be TRBD2 (5 bases). Germline assignment: CDR1 LGHNA and CDR2 YSLEER. This CDR3 region has 15 residues. The ends were cut back, 3 bases at V and 1 base at J, with 9 bases in the middle. The CDR3 loop is CASSQRVQNTGELFF. The CDR3 nucleotides read TGCGCCAGCAGCCAGAGGGTGCAGAACACCGGGGAGCTGTTTTTT.

V gene TRBV4-3 combines with J gene TRBJ2-2; 10 bases align to TRBD2. The germline CDR1 and CDR2 sequences are LGHNA and YSLEER. This CDR3 has 17 amino acids. J was trimmed by 3 bases and V by 4 bases; bases with no gene match: 8. CDR3 protein: CASSPAGAGGYTGELFF. The CDR3 DNA sequence: TGCGCCAGCAGCCCTGCAGGAGCGGGGGGGTACACCGGGGAGCTGTTTTTT.

This clone showed up just a few times. V is TRBV27 and J is TRBJ1-3; unclear D gene. Germline V gene data show CDR1 as MNHEY and CDR2 as SMNVEV (reference sequence). The ends were cut back, 5 bases at V and 0 bases at J, with 8 bases in the middle. This CDR3 has 14 amino acids. CDR3 residues: CASSATRSGNTIYF. The CDR3 DNA reads TGTGCCAGCAGTGCAACCCGCTCTGGAAACACCATATATTTT.

This clone was counted only a few times. The V call is TRBV6-2 or TRBV6-3, the J call TRBJ2-1; possibly TRBD2 for D (7 bases). The CDR3 is 16 amino acids. With 0 bases removed from V and 8 bases from J, the gap between germline ends came to 17 bases. The germline V gene has CDR1 MNHEY and CDR2 SVGEGT. CDR3 coding DNA: TGTGCCAGCAGTTACTCGGCGATGGAGGGGGGGTATGAGCAGTTCTTC. It codes for CASSYSAMEGGYEQFF.